These T cell receptor beta chains were read from a single sample in a study of blood T cell repertoires in COVID-19. The repertoire was sequenced with immunoSEQ multiplex PCR; TCRdb's copy has only in-frame clones and lacks some. The sample comprises 55,000 to 70,000 clones, about four fifths of which are singletons, and about 9.8% rests with the top ten. The sequenced sample consisted of peripheral blood. The receptors derive from a woman of 80 years or more with acute or convalescent COVID-19. CDR3s leave out the opening cysteine and the closing phenylalanine or tryptophan. The order of the fields is J gene, V gene, clone size, CDR3 protein. Rows give clone size only sometimes, using once, few, many, or a class for an expanded clone.

j_gene: TRBJ1-6
v_gene: TRBV5-6
abundance: NA
CDR3aa: ASSLAVNSPLH

j_gene: TRBJ1-5
v_gene: TRBV18
abundance: NA
CDR3aa: ASSPRSGNNQPQH

j_gene: TRBJ2-5
v_gene: TRBV6-6
abundance: few
CDR3aa: ASSYQYQETQY

j_gene: TRBJ2-3
v_gene: TRBV12-5
abundance: once
CDR3aa: ASGLVRGTTDTQY

j_gene: TRBJ1-1
v_gene: TRBV25-1
abundance: once
CDR3aa: ASSERGDRGNTEAF

j_gene: TRBJ1-2
v_gene: TRBV29-1
abundance: NA
CDR3aa: SVEGGQGVEANYGYT

j_gene: TRBJ1-6
v_gene: TRBV2
abundance: NA
CDR3aa: ASSLNQGVDSPLH

j_gene: TRBJ2-2
v_gene: TRBV5-4
abundance: NA
CDR3aa: ASSPAGAGGFAGELF

j_gene: TRBJ2-3
v_gene: TRBV9
abundance: NA
CDR3aa: ASTRTGIGADTQY

j_gene: TRBJ1-6
v_gene: TRBV11-2
abundance: NA
CDR3aa: ASSLEVLSNSPLH

j_gene: TRBJ1-5
v_gene: TRBV27
abundance: few
CDR3aa: ASSSDRGRGGNQPQH

j_gene: TRBJ1-6
v_gene: TRBV30
abundance: NA
CDR3aa: AWRAPGQRNSPLH

j_gene: TRBJ1-1
v_gene: TRBV7-9
abundance: NA
CDR3aa: ASSPDTNTEAF

j_gene: TRBJ1-1
v_gene: TRBV3-1/TRBV3-2
abundance: few
CDR3aa: ASSQVNQGTEAF

j_gene: TRBJ1-1
v_gene: TRBV6-6
abundance: NA
CDR3aa: ASKQGAGTEAF

j_gene: TRBJ2-1
v_gene: TRBV11-3
abundance: NA
CDR3aa: ASSRDRDSYNEQF

j_gene: TRBJ1-1
v_gene: TRBV18
abundance: NA
CDR3aa: ASSPGAGENTEAF

j_gene: TRBJ2-5
v_gene: TRBV6-2/TRBV6-3
abundance: NA
CDR3aa: ASSYRGSTKETQY

j_gene: TRBJ2-6
v_gene: TRBV30
abundance: NA
CDR3aa: AWSPGTRLNSGANVLT

j_gene: TRBJ1-2
v_gene: TRBV27
abundance: NA
CDR3aa: ASRVDSNYGYT

j_gene: TRBJ1-1
v_gene: TRBV27
abundance: NA
CDR3aa: ASSEQGPMNTEAF

j_gene: TRBJ1-1
v_gene: TRBV15
abundance: NA
CDR3aa: ATSRPAGTEAF

j_gene: TRBJ2-2
v_gene: TRBV3-1/TRBV3-2
abundance: NA
CDR3aa: ASSAGTINTGELF

j_gene: TRBJ1-1
v_gene: TRBV14
abundance: NA
CDR3aa: ASRRQENTEAF

j_gene: TRBJ2-6
v_gene: TRBV5-6
abundance: NA
CDR3aa: ASTLDRGLYGANVLT

j_gene: TRBJ2-2
v_gene: TRBV2
abundance: once
CDR3aa: ASSPRFNTNTGELF

j_gene: TRBJ2-7
v_gene: TRBV6-1
abundance: NA
CDR3aa: ASSEGQALSYEQY

j_gene: TRBJ2-3
v_gene: TRBV4-1
abundance: NA
CDR3aa: ASSQGGVNTQY

j_gene: TRBJ2-3
v_gene: TRBV11-1
abundance: NA
CDR3aa: ASSSGTGVTDTQY

j_gene: TRBJ2-5
v_gene: TRBV5-4
abundance: NA
CDR3aa: ASSFRQGKQETQY

j_gene: TRBJ2-7
v_gene: TRBV6-6
abundance: NA
CDR3aa: ATTGTSGGARYEQY

j_gene: TRBJ2-5
v_gene: TRBV6-2/TRBV6-3
abundance: once
CDR3aa: ASSFTGNPRETQY

j_gene: TRBJ2-7
v_gene: TRBV12-5
abundance: once
CDR3aa: ASGLVGRGIHEQY

j_gene: TRBJ1-1
v_gene: TRBV6-5
abundance: NA
CDR3aa: ASTEVGKTEAF

j_gene: TRBJ1-2
v_gene: TRBV2
abundance: NA
CDR3aa: ASSRMTRGGNYGYT

j_gene: TRBJ1-1
v_gene: TRBV7-8
abundance: NA
CDR3aa: ASFAEGNTEAF

j_gene: TRBJ2-2
v_gene: TRBV7-3
abundance: few
CDR3aa: ATHQGGVTGELF

j_gene: TRBJ1-3
v_gene: TRBV6-1
abundance: NA
CDR3aa: ASSEVGGTGNTIY

j_gene: TRBJ2-2
v_gene: TRBV29-1
abundance: NA
CDR3aa: SVSSGYDTGELF

j_gene: TRBJ1-1
v_gene: TRBV19
abundance: NA
CDR3aa: ASNTPGKGMNTEAF

j_gene: TRBJ1-1
v_gene: TRBV10-1
abundance: once
CDR3aa: ASSESNLGHSNTEAF

j_gene: TRBJ2-7
v_gene: TRBV6-6
abundance: NA
CDR3aa: ASSPSEGYEQY

j_gene: TRBJ2-2
v_gene: TRBV10-2
abundance: NA
CDR3aa: ASKASLRGELF

j_gene: TRBJ1-1
v_gene: TRBV14
abundance: NA
CDR3aa: ASSQSTRTEAF

j_gene: TRBJ1-5
v_gene: TRBV12-3/TRBV12-4
abundance: NA
CDR3aa: ASSFDRNQPQH

j_gene: TRBJ1-3
v_gene: TRBV19
abundance: NA
CDR3aa: ASAIQALSGNTIY

j_gene: TRBJ1-3
v_gene: TRBV5-6
abundance: NA
CDR3aa: ASSLFGRAGSGNTIY

j_gene: TRBJ1-5
v_gene: TRBV19
abundance: NA
CDR3aa: ASRLGTGDQPQH

j_gene: TRBJ1-2
v_gene: TRBV3-1/TRBV3-2
abundance: NA
CDR3aa: ASSQVPRGYT

j_gene: TRBJ1-3
v_gene: TRBV2
abundance: NA
CDR3aa: ASSVRGPFSGNTIY

j_gene: TRBJ1-1
v_gene: TRBV10-1
abundance: NA
CDR3aa: ASSDRGSAMNTEAF

j_gene: TRBJ2-5
v_gene: TRBV27
abundance: NA
CDR3aa: ASRPDRGGSETQY

j_gene: TRBJ1-1
v_gene: TRBV9
abundance: NA
CDR3aa: ASSLQGASTEAF

j_gene: TRBJ2-5
v_gene: TRBV18
abundance: NA
CDR3aa: ASSPLGLQETQY